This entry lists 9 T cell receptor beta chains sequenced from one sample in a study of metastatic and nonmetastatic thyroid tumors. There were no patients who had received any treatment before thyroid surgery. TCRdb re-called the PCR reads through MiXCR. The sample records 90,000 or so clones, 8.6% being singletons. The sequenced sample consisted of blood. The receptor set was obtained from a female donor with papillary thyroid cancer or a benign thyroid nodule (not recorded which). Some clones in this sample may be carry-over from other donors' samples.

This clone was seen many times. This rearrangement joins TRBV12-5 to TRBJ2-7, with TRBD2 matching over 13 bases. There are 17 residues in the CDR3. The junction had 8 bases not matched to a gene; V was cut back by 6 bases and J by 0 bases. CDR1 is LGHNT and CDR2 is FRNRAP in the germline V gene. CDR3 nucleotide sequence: TGTGCTAGTGGCGTCGGGACTAGCGGGGACTACTCCTACGAGCAGTACTTC. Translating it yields CASGVGTSGDYSYEQYF.

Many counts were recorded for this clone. The CDR3 is CASSSFGAGGLGYTF. The CDR3 DNA is TGTGCCAGCAGTTCCTTTGGGGCAGGGGGCCTGGGCTACACCTTC. The chain links TRBV12-3 or TRBV12-4 to TRBJ1-2, with 8 bases matching TRBD1. The CDR3 extends over 15 amino acids. The junction had 12 bases not matched to a gene; V was cut back by 4 bases and J by 8 bases.

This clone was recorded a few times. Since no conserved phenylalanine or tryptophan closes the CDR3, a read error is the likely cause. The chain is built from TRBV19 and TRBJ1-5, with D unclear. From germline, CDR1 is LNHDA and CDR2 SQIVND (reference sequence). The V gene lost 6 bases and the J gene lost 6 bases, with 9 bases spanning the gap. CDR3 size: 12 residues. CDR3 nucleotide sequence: TGTGCCAGTAGCCTCGGCAGTCAGCCCCAGCATTCT. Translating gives CASSLGSQPQHS.

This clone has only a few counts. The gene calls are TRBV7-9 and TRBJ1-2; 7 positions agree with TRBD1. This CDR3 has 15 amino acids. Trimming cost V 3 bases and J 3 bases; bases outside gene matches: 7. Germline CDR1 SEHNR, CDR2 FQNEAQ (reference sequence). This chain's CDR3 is CASSFGDSWDYGYTF. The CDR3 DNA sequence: TGTGCCAGCAGCTTTGGGGACAGTTGGGACTATGGCTACACCTTC.

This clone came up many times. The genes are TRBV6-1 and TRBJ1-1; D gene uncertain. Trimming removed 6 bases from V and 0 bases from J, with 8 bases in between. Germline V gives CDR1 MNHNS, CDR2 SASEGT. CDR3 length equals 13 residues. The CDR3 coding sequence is TGTGCCAGCAGGGAGTTTATGAACACTGAAGCTTTCTTT. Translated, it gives CASREFMNTEAFF.

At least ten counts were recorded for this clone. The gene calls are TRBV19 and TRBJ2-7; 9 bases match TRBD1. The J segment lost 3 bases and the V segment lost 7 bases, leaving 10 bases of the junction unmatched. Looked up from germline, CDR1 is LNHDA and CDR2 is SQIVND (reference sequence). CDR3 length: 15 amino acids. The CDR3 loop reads CASNAPGQGLYEQYF. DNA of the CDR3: TGTGCCAGTAATGCACCGGGACAGGGCCTCTACGAGCAGTACTTC.

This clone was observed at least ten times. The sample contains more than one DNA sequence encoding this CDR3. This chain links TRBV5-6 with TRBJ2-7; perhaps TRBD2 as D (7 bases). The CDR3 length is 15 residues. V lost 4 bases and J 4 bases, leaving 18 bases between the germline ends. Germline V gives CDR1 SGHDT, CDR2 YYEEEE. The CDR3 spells CASSRLGGGTYEQYF. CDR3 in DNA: TGTGCCAGCAGCCGATTAGGGGGGGGAACTTACGAGCAGTACTTC.

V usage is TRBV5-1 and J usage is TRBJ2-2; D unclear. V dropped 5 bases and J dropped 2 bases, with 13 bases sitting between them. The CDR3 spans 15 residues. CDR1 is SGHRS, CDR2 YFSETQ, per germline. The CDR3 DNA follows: TGCGCCAGCAGAAGTTTGCAGTCTAACACCGGGGAGCTGTTTTTT. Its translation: CASRSLQSNTGELFF. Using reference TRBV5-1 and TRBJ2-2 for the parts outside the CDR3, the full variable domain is KAGVTQTPRYLIKTRGQQVTLSCSPISGHRSVSWYQQTPGQGLQFLFEYFSETQRNKGNFPGRFSGRQFSNSRSEMNVSTLELGDSALYLCASRSLQSNTGELFFGEGSRLTVL.

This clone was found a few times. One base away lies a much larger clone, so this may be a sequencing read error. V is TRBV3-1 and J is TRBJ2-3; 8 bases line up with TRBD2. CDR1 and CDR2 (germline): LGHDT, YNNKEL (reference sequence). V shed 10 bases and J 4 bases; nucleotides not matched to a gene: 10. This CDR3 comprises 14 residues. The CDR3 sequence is CANSGGLGADTQYF. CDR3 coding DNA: TGTGCCAACTCCGGGGGACTAGGGGCAGATACGCAGTATTTT.